Listed below are T cell receptor beta chains from one sample, sequenced in a study of beta chain features in type 1 diabetes. The method was immunoSEQ multiplex PCR; TCRdb's version includes in-frame clones alone and lacks a portion of them. The sample gives hundreds of thousands of clones, 11% to 15% of which show up once; around 0.039% is in the top ten. Sequenced sample: naive CD4+ T cells from blood. These receptors were collected from a young man in good health. Both conserved end residues are part of each CDR3. A row's size may be missing; if present it is once, few, many or a size class.

v_call	clone_size	j_call	cdr3_aa
TRBV5-1	.	TRBJ1-3	CASSQGQLSGNTIYF
TRBV2	few	TRBJ2-1	CASREFENEQFF
TRBV12-5	.	TRBJ1-1	CASGLGLTEAFF
TRBV7-2	few	TRBJ2-1	CASSISRTGNEQFF
TRBV29-1	.	TRBJ2-3	CSVVGNTDTQYF
TRBV30	.	TRBJ1-4	CAWSPVGHSNEKLFF
TRBV6-5	few	TRBJ2-7	CASSRDTHEQYF
TRBV30	.	TRBJ1-2	CAWSVRAGFGYTF
TRBV7-9	few	TRBJ2-1	CVQTGGSYNEQFF
TRBV9	few	TRBJ2-3	CASSVAQFPDTQYF
TRBV29-1	few	TRBJ2-1	CSVEGLAGGSGNEQFF
TRBV7-7	few	TRBJ2-3	CASSLSGAGTDTQYF
TRBV29-1	.	TRBJ1-1	CSVGGDTEAFF
TRBV7-2	.	TRBJ2-5	CASSRTGKSGETQYF
TRBV5-6	.	TRBJ2-3	CASSLPGGSDTQYF
TRBV4-2	.	TRBJ2-1	CASSQVSPVHSYNEQFF
TRBV7-9	few	TRBJ1-2	CASSLSGPNGYTF
TRBV11-1	few	TRBJ2-6	CASSLSFRGAGANVLTF